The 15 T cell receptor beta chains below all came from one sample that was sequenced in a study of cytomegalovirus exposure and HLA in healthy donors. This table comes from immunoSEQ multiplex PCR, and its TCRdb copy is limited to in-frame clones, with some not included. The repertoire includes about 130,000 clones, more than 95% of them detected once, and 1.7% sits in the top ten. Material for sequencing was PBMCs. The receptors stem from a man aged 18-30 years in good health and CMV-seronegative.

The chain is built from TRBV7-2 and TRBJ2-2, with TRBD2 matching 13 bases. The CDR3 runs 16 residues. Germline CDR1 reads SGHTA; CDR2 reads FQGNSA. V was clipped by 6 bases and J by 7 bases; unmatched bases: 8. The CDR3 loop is CASRRLAGGFGGELFF. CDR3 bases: TGTGCCAGCAGAAGACTAGCGGGAGGTTTCGGCGGGGAGCTGTTTTTT.

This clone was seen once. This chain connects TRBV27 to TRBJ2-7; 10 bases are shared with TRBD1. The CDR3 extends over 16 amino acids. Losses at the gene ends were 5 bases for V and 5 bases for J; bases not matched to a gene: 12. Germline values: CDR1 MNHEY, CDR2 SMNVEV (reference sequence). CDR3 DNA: TGTGCCAGCAGTACCTCCCGGACAGGGGGAATCGACGAGCAGTACTTC. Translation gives CASSTSRTGGIDEQYF.

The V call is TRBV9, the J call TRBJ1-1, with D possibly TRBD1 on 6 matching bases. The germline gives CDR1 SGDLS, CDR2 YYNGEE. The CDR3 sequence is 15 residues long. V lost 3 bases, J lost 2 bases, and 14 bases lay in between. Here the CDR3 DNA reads TGTGCCAGCAGCGGTCGGACAGTACCAAACACTGAAGCTTTCTTT. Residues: CASSGRTVPNTEAFF.

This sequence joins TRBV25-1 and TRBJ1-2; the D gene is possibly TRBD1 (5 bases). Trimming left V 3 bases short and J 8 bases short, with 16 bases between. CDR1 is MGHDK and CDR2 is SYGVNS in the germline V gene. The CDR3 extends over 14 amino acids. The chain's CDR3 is CASSEDTERWGYTF. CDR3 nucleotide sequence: TGTGCCAGCAGTGAGGACACGGAAAGGTGGGGCTACACCTTC.

The CDR3 sequence: CASQGPRGAPFF. DNA of the CDR3: TGTGCCAGTCAGGGGCCACGGGGGGCACCGTTCTTC. This rearrangement joins TRBV19 to TRBJ2-1; tentative D call: TRBD2 (7 bases). The CDR3 is made up of 12 amino acids. V lost 8 bases to trimming and J lost 15 bases, with 20 bases between them. CDR1 and CDR2 from the germline V gene are LNHDA and SQIVND (reference sequence). Combining the CDR3 with reference TRBV19 and TRBJ2-1 gives the whole variable domain DGGITQSPKYLFRKEGQNVTLSCEQNLNHDAMYWYRQDPGQGLRLIYYSQIVNDFQKGDIAEGYSVSREKKESFPLTVTSAQKNPTAFYLCASQGPRGAPFFGPGTRLTVL.

CDR3 loop: CASSYGQGPYEQYF. The CDR3 region has the DNA TGTGCCAGCAGTTACGGACAGGGACCCTACGAGCAGTACTTC. This sequence joins TRBV6-5 and TRBJ2-7, with TRBD1 identical over 8 bases. The CDR3 is 14 residues long. Germline V lookup: CDR1 MNHEY, CDR2 SVGAGI. Trimming at V came to 2 bases and at J to 2 bases, leaving 2 bases not matched to a gene.

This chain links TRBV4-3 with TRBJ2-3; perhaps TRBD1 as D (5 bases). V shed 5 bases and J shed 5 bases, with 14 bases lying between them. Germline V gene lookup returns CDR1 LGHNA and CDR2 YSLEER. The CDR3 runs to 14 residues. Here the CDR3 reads CASSVGQPGDTQYF. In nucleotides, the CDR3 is TGCGCCAGCAGCGTGGGGCAGCCAGGAGATACGCAGTATTTT.

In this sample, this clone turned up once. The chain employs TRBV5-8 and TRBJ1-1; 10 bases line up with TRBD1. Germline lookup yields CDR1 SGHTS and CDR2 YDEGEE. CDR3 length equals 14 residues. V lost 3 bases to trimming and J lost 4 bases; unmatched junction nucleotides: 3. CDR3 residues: CASSSRTGGTEAFF. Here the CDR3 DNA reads TGTGCCAGCAGCTCCCGGACAGGGGGCACTGAAGCTTTCTTT.

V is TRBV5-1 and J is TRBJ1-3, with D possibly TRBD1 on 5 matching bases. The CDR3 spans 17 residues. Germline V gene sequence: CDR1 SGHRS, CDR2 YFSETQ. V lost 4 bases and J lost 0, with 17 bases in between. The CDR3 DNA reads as TGCGCCAGCAGCGGAAGCGGGACCTACTACTCTGGAAACACCATATATTTT. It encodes CASSGSGTYYSGNTIYF.

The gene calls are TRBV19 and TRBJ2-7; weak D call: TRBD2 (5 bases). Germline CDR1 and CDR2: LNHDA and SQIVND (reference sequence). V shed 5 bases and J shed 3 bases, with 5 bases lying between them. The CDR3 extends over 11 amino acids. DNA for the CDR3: TGTGCCAGTAGTGGAGGCTACGAGCAGTACTTC. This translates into CASSGGYEQYF.

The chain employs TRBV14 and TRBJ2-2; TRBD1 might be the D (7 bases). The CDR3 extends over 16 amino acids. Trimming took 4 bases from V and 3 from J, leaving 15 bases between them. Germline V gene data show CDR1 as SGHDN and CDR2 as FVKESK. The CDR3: CASSPPGRGDTGELFF. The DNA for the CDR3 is TGTGCCAGCAGCCCTCCGGGCAGGGGGGACACCGGGGAGCTGTTTTTT.

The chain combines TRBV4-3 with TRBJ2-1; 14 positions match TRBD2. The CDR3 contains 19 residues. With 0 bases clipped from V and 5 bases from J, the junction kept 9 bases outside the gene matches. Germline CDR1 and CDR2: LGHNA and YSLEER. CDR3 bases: TGCGCCAGCAGCCAAGATAGGGGACTAGCGGGAGAACCCAACAATGAGCAGTTCTTC. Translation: CASSQDRGLAGEPNNEQFF.

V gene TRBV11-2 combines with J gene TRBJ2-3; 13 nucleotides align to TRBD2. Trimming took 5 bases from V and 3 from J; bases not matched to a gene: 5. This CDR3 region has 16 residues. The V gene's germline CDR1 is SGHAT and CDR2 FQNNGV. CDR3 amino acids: CASSVRLAGGTDTQYF. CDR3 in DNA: TGTGCCAGCAGCGTTAGACTAGCGGGAGGAACAGATACGCAGTATTTT.

The CDR3 DNA follows: TGTGCCAGAAGCTTGGTACAGGGAATCCACGAGCAGTACTTC. Residues: CARSLVQGIHEQYF. The chain employs TRBV5-3 and TRBJ2-7; tentatively, D is TRBD1 (6 bases). TRBV5-3 is known as an ORF, though its function is uncertain. The CDR3 totals 14 residues. The V gene lost 0 bases and the J gene lost 5 bases, with 12 bases spanning the gap.

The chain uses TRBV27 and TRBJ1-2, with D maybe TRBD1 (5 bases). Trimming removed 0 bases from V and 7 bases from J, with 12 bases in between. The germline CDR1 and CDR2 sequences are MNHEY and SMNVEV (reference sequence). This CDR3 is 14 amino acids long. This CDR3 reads CASSLSGVGSGYTF. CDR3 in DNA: TGTGCCAGCAGTTTATCAGGGGTTGGGTCTGGCTACACCTTC.